Presented here are 3 T cell receptor beta chains from one specimen sequenced in a study of CD8 T cells in ankylosing spondylitis. A single record per CDR3 protein comes from TCRdb applying MiXCR to the 5' RACE reads. This table holds 200,000 to 250,000 distinct CDR3 sequences, roughly a tenth found once. Sequencing input: blood, either unsorted or a sorted T cell fraction (not recorded which). These receptors all come from a male donor with ankylosing spondylitis or in good health (not recorded which).

This clonotype was found many times. The chain recombines TRBV12-3 or TRBV12-4 with TRBJ2-1; 14 positions agree with TRBD2. V trimming: 5 bases; J trimming: 1 base; junction bases outside the gene matches: 1. The CDR3 loop spans 16 amino acids. The CDR3 sequence is CASSRTSGGSYNEQFF. The CDR3 coding sequence is TGTGCCAGCAGTCGGACTAGCGGGGGGTCCTACAATGAGCAGTTCTTC.

This clonotype came up many times. This rearrangement joins TRBV6-5 to TRBJ2-5; 7 bases agree with TRBD2. Germline lookup yields CDR1 MNHEY and CDR2 SVGAGI. This CDR3 comprises 14 residues. V shed 4 bases, J shed 5 bases, and the junction held 7 bases outside the gene matches. The CDR3 here is CASSSERGRETQYF. The DNA for the CDR3 is TGTGCCAGCAGTTCCGAGCGGGGCCGGGAGACCCAGTACTTC.

This clonotype was seen ten or more times. This chain joins TRBV7-2 and TRBJ1-1; D unresolved. V was trimmed by 3 bases and J by 4 bases, leaving 12 bases between them. The CDR3 totals 14 residues. Looked up from germline, CDR1 is SGHTA and CDR2 is FQGNSA. CDR3 region: CASSLESRSTEAFF. The CDR3 bases are TGTGCCAGCAGCTTGGAGTCGAGGAGCACTGAAGCTTTCTTT.